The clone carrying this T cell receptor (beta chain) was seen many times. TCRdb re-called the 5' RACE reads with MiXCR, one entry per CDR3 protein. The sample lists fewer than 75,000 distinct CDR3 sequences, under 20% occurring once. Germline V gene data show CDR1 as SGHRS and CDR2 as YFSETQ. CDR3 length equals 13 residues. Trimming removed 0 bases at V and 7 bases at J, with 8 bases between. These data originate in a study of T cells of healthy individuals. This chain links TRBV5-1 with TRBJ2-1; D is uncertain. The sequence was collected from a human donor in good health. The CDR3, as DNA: TGCGCCAGCAGCTTGGATGTCGGTAATGAGCAGTTCTTC. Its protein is CASSLDVGNEQFF.